Detailed here is one TCR beta chain. Its antigen is unidentified. V lost 4 bases, J lost 6 bases, and 8 bases stayed unmatched. The CDR3 has 13 residues. The germline gives CDR1 SQVTM, CDR2 ANQGSEA. These data originate in a study of cytomegalovirus exposure and HLA in healthy donors. Produced via immunoSEQ multiplex PCR; TCRdb's table is partial and in-frame only. Found here are about 190,000 clones, approximately 85% of them singletons; the top ten hold roughly 1.5%. Findings of the study overall: While the bulk of TCR sequences proved rare, some public TCRs turned up in many donors.

J is TRBJ1-2 and V is TRBV29-1; TRBD1 aligns across 7 bases. The specimen was PBMCs. The sequence came from a woman under 30 in good health and CMV-seronegative. The CDR3 bases are TGCAGCGTTGTCCCCGAGAGGGGGCATGGCTACACCTTC. This gives the protein CSVVPERGHGYTF. The full variable domain, in which reference TRBV29-1 and TRBJ1-2 provide the parts outside the CDR3, is SAVISQKPSRDICQRGTSLTIQCQVDSQVTMMFWYRQQPGQSLTLIATANQGSEATYESGFVIDKFPISRPNLTFSTLTVSNMSPEDSSIYLCSVVPERGHGYTFGSGTRLTVV.